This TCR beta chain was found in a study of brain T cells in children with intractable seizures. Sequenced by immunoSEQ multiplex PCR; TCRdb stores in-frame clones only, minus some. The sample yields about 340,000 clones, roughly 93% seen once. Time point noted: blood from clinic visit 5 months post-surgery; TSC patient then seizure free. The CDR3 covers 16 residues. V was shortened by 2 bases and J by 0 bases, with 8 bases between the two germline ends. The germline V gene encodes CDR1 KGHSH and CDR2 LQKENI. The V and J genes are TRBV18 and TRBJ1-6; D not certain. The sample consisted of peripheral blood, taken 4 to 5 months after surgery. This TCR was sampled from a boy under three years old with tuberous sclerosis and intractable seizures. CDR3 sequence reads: CASSPTLGSYNSPLHF. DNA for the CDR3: TGTGCCAGCTCACCAACCTTGGGCTCCTATAATTCACCCCTCCACTTT.